This T cell receptor (beta chain) derives from a study of shared clonotypes between healthy human individuals. Germline V lookup: CDR1 SEHNR, CDR2 FQNEAQ (reference sequence). V shed 1 base and J shed 1 base, with 8 bases lying between them. The CDR3 loop spans 15 amino acids. Here immunoSEQ multiplex PCR was the method, and the copy in TCRdb shows in-frame clones only, minus some. This table has about 460,000 clones, more than 70% appearing once. This clone turned up a few times. The receptor was isolated from a woman in her thirties or forties in good health. Some clones in this sample may be carry-over from other donors' samples. V gene TRBV7-9 combines with J gene TRBJ2-1; D remains unclear. Sequencing was performed on PBMCs. CDR3 amino acids: CASSLVGHSYNEQFF. The DNA of the CDR3 is TGTGCCAGCAGCTTAGTAGGGCATTCCTACAATGAGCAGTTCTTC.